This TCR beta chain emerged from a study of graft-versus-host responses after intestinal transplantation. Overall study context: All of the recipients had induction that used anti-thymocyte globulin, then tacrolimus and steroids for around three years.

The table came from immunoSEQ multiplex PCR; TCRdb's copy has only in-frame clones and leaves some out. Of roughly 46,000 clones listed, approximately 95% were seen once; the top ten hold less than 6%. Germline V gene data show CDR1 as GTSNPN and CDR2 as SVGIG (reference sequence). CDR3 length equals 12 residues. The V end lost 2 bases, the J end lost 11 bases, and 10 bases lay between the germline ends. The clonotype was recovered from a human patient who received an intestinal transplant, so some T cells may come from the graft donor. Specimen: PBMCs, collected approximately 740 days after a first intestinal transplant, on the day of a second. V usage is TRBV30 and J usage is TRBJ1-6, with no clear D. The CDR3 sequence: CAWSTGWPPLHF. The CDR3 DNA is TGTGCCTGGAGTACGGGGTGGCCACCCCTCCACTTT.